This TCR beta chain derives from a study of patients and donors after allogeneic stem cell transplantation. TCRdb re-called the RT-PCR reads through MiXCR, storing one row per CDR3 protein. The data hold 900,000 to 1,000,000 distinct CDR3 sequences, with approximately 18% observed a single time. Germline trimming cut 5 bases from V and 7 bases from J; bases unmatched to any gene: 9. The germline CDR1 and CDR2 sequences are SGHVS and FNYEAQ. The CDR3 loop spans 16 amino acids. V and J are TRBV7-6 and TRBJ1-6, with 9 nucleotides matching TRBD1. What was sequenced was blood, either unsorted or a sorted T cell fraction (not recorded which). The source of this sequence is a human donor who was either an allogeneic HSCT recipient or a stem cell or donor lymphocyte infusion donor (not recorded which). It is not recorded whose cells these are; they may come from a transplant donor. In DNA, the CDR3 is TGTGCCAGCAGCCAAAATCCCGGGACAGGGAATTCACCCCTCCACTTT. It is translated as CASSQNPGTGNSPLHF. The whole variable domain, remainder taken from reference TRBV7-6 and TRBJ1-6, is GAGVSQSPRYKVTKRGQDVALRCDPISGHVSLYWYRQALGQGPEFLTYFNYEAQQDKSGLPNDRFSAERPEGSISTLTIQRTEQRDSAMYRCASSQNPGTGNSPLHFGNGTRLTVT.